Shown below are 20 T cell receptor beta chains from a single sample sequenced in a study of blood T cell repertoires in COVID-19. The protocol was immunoSEQ multiplex PCR, while the TCRdb copy is restricted to in-frame clones and leaves out a portion. The table has 65,000 to 85,000 clones, 90% seen once; the top ten hold about 7%. The specimen was peripheral blood. Source of these receptors: a human donor in a cohort sampled during active COVID-19.

The chain links TRBV28 to TRBJ2-7; 7 bases line up with TRBD1. The CDR3 loop spans 13 amino acids. Germline V gene sequence: CDR1 MDHEN, CDR2 SYDVKM. After removal of 8 bases from V and 3 bases from J, the junction contained 7 bases not matched to a gene. Here the CDR3 reads CASQLGQYYEQYF. The CDR3 DNA reads TGTGCCAGCCAACTGGGACAGTACTACGAGCAGTACTTC.

The chain employs TRBV19 and TRBJ1-3; weak D call: TRBD1 (6 bases). Per germline, CDR1 LNHDA and CDR2 SQIVND (reference sequence). V lost 5 bases and J 4 bases, leaving 12 bases between the germline ends. The CDR3 runs to 14 residues. CDR3 nucleotides: TGTGCCAGTAGTCCCCAGGGGCGAGGAAACACCATATATTTT. Translation gives CASSPQGRGNTIYF.

The CDR3: CASSVDPPGAMNTEAFF. The CDR3 DNA sequence: TGTGCCAGCAGTGTAGACCCTCCTGGGGCTATGAACACTGAAGCTTTCTTT. The V gene is TRBV2, the J gene TRBJ1-1, with D tentatively TRBD1 (5 bases). The germline V gene encodes CDR1 SNHLY and CDR2 FYNNEI. The CDR3 runs to 17 residues. V was cut by 4 bases and J by 0 bases, with 18 bases left in between.

The chain combines TRBV19 with TRBJ2-2; 9 bases agree with TRBD1. This CDR3 comprises 15 residues. With V trimmed by 4 bases and J by 6 bases, 6 bases remained unmatched. From germline, CDR1 is LNHDA and CDR2 SQIVND (reference sequence). CDR3 DNA: TGTGCCAGTAGTAAGGCGGGACAGGGATCCGGGGAGCTGTTTTTT. Its protein product is CASSKAGQGSGELFF.

The chain employs TRBV6-6 and TRBJ1-1, with 7 bases aligning to TRBD1. The germline V gene has CDR1 MNHNY and CDR2 SVGAGI (reference sequence). CDR3 size: 14 residues. Losses at the gene ends were 7 bases for V and 7 bases for J; bases not matched to a gene: 12. This CDR3 reads CASTLGVGQLEAFF. The CDR3 DNA reads as TGTGCCAGCACTTTGGGGGTGGGACAGCTTGAAGCTTTCTTT.

The chain links TRBV3-1 (or the pseudogene TRBV3-2) to TRBJ1-1, with D perhaps TRBD1 (6 bases). V was pared by 5 bases and J by 4 bases, with 23 bases between. This CDR3 has 17 residues. Germline CDR1 is LGHDT and CDR2 is YNNKEL (reference sequence). CDR3: CASSSSGVIGVGTEAFF. The CDR3 DNA reads as TGTGCCAGCAGCTCATCAGGGGTTATCGGGGTCGGCACTGAAGCTTTCTTT.

The V and J genes are TRBV11-2 and TRBJ2-2; D is uncertain. V was clipped by 1 base and J by 3 bases, with 3 bases between them. Germline-derived CDR1 and CDR2 are SGHAT and FQNNGV. This CDR3 region has 13 residues. The CDR3 DNA reads as TGTGCCAGCAGCTTAGCCGACACCGGGGAGCTGTTTTTT. It translates to CASSLADTGELFF.

The V call is TRBV3-1 (or the pseudogene TRBV3-2), the J call TRBJ2-7, with TRBD1 matching over 8 bases. The germline V gene encodes CDR1 LGHDT and CDR2 YNNKEL (reference sequence). V lost 4 bases, J lost 1 base, and 3 bases stayed unmatched. The CDR3 totals 14 residues. The CDR3 sequence: CASSLQGVSYEQYF. The CDR3 DNA reads as TGTGCCAGCAGCCTACAGGGGGTATCCTACGAGCAGTACTTC.

This clone was picked up one time. V usage is TRBV25-1 and J usage is TRBJ2-5, with D possibly being TRBD2 (6 bases). The V gene's germline CDR1 is MGHDK and CDR2 SYGVNS. The CDR3 is made up of 18 amino acids. With 1 base removed from V and 4 bases from J, the gap between germline ends came to 22 bases. The CDR3 DNA is TGTGCCAGCAGTGAATCTCCGGGGGTGGGGATACCTCGAGAGACCCAGTACTTC. As protein: CASSESPGVGIPRETQYF.

The rearrangement links TRBV7-9 to TRBJ1-2, with TRBD1 matching over 9 bases. Germline V gives CDR1 SEHNR, CDR2 FQNEAQ (reference sequence). The CDR3 runs to 17 residues. J gave up 0 bases and V 5 bases, and 10 bases lay outside the gene matches. CDR3 bases: TGTGCCAGCAGCGGAACAGGGGGCACGGGCCCTAACTATGGCTACACCTTC. Amino acid sequence: CASSGTGGTGPNYGYTF.

This clone was observed a single time. This chain links TRBV27 with TRBJ1-1; D is unclear. The germline CDR1 and CDR2 sequences are MNHEY and SMNVEV (reference sequence). CDR3 length: 14 amino acids. Trimming cost V 3 bases and J 5 bases, with 13 bases left between them. CDR3 sequence (DNA): TGTGCCAGCAGTTTGAGGGTGAGGAGGACTGAAGCTTTCTTT. Its protein product is CASSLRVRRTEAFF.

J is TRBJ2-1 and V is TRBV29-1; 9 nucleotides line up with TRBD1. The V gene end was trimmed by 8 bases and the J gene end by 9 bases; junction bases not matched to a gene: 17. This CDR3 has 15 amino acids. Germline V gene data show CDR1 as SQVTM and CDR2 as ANQGSEA. As DNA, the CDR3 is TGCAGCCTAAATCGCAGGGACAGGGACGTCAGTGAGCAGTTCTTC. It codes for CSLNRRDRDVSEQFF.

J is TRBJ2-5 and V is TRBV6-2 or TRBV6-3; possibly TRBD2 for D (6 bases). V dropped 2 bases and J dropped 10 bases, with 11 bases sitting between them. Germline CDR1 reads MNHEY; CDR2 reads SVGEGT. This CDR3 has 12 residues. The CDR3 nucleotides are TGTGCCAGCAGTTACCCCCTCGGGGGCCAGTACTTC. Residues: CASSYPLGGQYF.

The genes are TRBV10-2 and TRBJ2-7; TRBD1 is a possible D gene (5 bases). Germline V gene data show CDR1 as WSHSY and CDR2 as SAAADI. V lost 0 bases and J lost 9, with 15 bases in between. The CDR3 runs to 14 residues. This chain's CDR3 is CASSESGQVRGQYF. DNA for the CDR3: TGCGCCAGCAGTGAGTCGGGGCAAGTTCGCGGGCAGTACTTC.

This chain connects TRBV5-1 to TRBJ2-3; TRBD2 matches 11 bases. The CDR3 is 16 amino acids. Germline assignment: CDR1 SGHRS and CDR2 YFSETQ. Losses at the gene ends were 4 bases for V and 1 base for J; bases not matched to a gene: 5. CDR3 in amino acids: CASSASTSGGTDTQYF. The CDR3 nucleotides are TGCGCCAGCAGCGCCTCGACTAGCGGGGGCACAGATACGCAGTATTTT.

The J gene is TRBJ2-7, the V gene TRBV5-4; tentative D call: TRBD1 (6 bases). This CDR3 spans 13 amino acids. The V gene's germline CDR1 is SGHNT and CDR2 YYREEE (reference sequence). The ends were cut back, 4 bases at V and 4 bases at J, with 12 bases in the middle. CDR3 sequence (DNA): TGTGCCAGCAGCGAAGGACAGCTGTACGAGCAGTACTTC. Protein product: CASSEGQLYEQYF. The full variable domain, rest sourced from reference TRBV5-4 and TRBJ2-7, is ETGVTQSPTHLIKTRGQQVTLRCSSQSGHNTVSWYQQALGQGPQFIFQYYREEENGRGNFPPRFSGLQFPNYSSELNVNALELDDSALYLCASSEGQLYEQYFGPGTRLTVT.

The chain links TRBV10-2 to TRBJ1-2; 7 positions match TRBD1. This CDR3 spans 14 amino acids. J was trimmed by 5 bases and V by 5 bases; bases with no gene match: 8. Looked up from germline, CDR1 is WSHSY and CDR2 is SAAADI. Written as DNA, the CDR3 is TGCGCCAGCAGTAAAGGACAGGAGGCATATGGCTACACCTTC. It yields the protein CASSKGQEAYGYTF.

The rearrangement joins TRBV25-1 to TRBJ1-3; D perhaps matches TRBD1 (5 bases). The germline gives CDR1 MGHDK, CDR2 SYGVNS. The CDR3 contains 13 residues. Trimming took 4 bases from V and 10 from J, leaving 14 bases between them. The CDR3 sequence: CASSVGSGGTIYF. In DNA form, the CDR3 reads TGTGCCAGCAGTGTGGGCTCCGGGGGGACCATATATTTT.

This chain connects TRBV29-1 to TRBJ1-3; D is unclear. Germline V gene data show CDR1 as SQVTM and CDR2 as ANQGSEA. The CDR3 has 12 residues. Trimming took off 5 bases at V and 0 bases at J, with 5 bases between the two ends. CDR3 sequence (DNA): TGCAGCGTTATCAGCTCTGGAAACACCATATATTTT. Its protein product is CSVISSGNTIYF.

The V and J genes are TRBV7-6 and TRBJ2-3; D unclear. Trimming shortened V by 4 bases and J by 2 bases, and 16 bases separated the two germline ends. The germline V gene encodes CDR1 SGHVS and CDR2 FNYEAQ. This CDR3 region has 16 residues. The CDR3 is CASSSGRDIYTDTQYF. As DNA, the CDR3 is TGTGCCAGCAGCTCCGGTAGAGACATTTACACAGATACGCAGTATTTT.